The source of this TCR beta chain is a study of T cells in Graves' hyperthyroidism and ophthalmopathy. Germline CDR1 is SGHRS and CDR2 is YFSETQ. Deletions cut 4 bases from V and 8 bases from J, with 12 bases between. The CDR3 length is 13 residues. This clonotype was detected only a few times. RNA transcripts provided the source from which TCR beta CDR3 regions were amplified. The study used the HTBI primer set for a first-round RT-PCR of the TCR CDR3. In TCRdb, the multiplex PCR reads were re-called with MiXCR into one record per CDR3 protein. In the table there are roughly 660,000 distinct CDR3 sequences, around 15% of which are singletons.

Material for sequencing was blood. The chain uses TRBV5-1 and TRBJ1-4; TRBD1 is a possible D gene (5 bases). The receptor's source is a man in his fifties or sixties with Graves' hyperthyroidism. The CDR3 DNA reads TGCGCCAGCAGCCGTAGACAGTTGGAAAAACTGTTTTTT. Translated: CASSRRQLEKLFF.